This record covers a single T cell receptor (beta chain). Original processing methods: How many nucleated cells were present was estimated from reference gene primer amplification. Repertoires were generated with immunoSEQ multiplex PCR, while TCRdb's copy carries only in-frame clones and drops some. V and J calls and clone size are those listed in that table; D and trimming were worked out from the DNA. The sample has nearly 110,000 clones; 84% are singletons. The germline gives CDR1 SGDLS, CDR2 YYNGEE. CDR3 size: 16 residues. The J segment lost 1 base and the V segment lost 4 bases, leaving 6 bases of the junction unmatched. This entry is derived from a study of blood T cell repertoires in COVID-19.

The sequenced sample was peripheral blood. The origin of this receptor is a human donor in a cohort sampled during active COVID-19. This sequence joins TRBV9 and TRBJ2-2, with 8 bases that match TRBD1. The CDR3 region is CASSTRDRWNTGELFF. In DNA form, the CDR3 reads TGTGCCAGCAGCACCCGGGACAGGTGGAACACCGGGGAGCTGTTTTTT.